These 20 T cell receptor beta chains were sequenced from one sample in a study of post-analysis software for immune sequencing data. Unique molecular identifiers featured in each of the TCR beta cDNA libraries. TCRdb re-called the PCR reads with MiXCR, one entry per CDR3 protein. The table records 700,000 to 900,000 distinct CDR3 sequences, 46% of them present only once. Whole-study results and caveats: Included in a set of five TRBV segments more frequent in patients than controls were TRBV5-6, TRBV5-1 and TRBV20-1.

No cognate antigen is known for these TCRs. Specimen: blood. Receptor source: a girl under 18 with multiple sclerosis.

The J gene is TRBJ2-1, the V gene TRBV11-2; TRBD1 aligns across 11 bases. The CDR3 is 21 amino acids. CDR1 is SGHAT and CDR2 is FQNNGV in the germline V gene. V was pared by 1 base and J by 4 bases, with 18 bases of the junction left unmatched. Here the CDR3 DNA reads TGTGCCAGCAGCTTAGTATTCTGGACAGGGGGCACCCAGTCAAAGTACAATGAGCAGTTCTTC. It codes for CASSLVFWTGGTQSKYNEQFF.

V gene TRBV12-3 or TRBV12-4 combines with J gene TRBJ2-4; the D call may be TRBD1 or TRBD2 (5 bases each). Trimming removed 6 bases at V and 2 bases at J, with 14 bases between. The CDR3 spans 15 residues. In DNA form, the CDR3 reads TGTGCCAGCAGCGGGACCGAGGGTTCCAAAAACATTCAGTACTTC. It translates to CASSGTEGSKNIQYF.

The chain combines TRBV7-6 with TRBJ1-4; no firm D call. This CDR3 is built from 12 residues. The V end was cut by 7 bases, the J end by 8 bases, with 11 bases between. Germline lookup yields CDR1 SGHVS and CDR2 FNYEAQ. This chain's CDR3 is CASTTSPEKLFF. The CDR3 region has the DNA TGTGCCAGCACCACCAGCCCGGAAAAACTGTTTTTT. Full variable domain (rest looked up from reference TRBV7-6 and TRBJ1-4): GAGVSQSPRYKVTKRGQDVALRCDPISGHVSLYWYRQALGQGPEFLTYFNYEAQQDKSGLPNDRFSAERPEGSISTLTIQRTEQRDSAMYRCASTTSPEKLFFGSGTQLSVL.

This clonotype has just one count. This chain uses TRBV29-1 with TRBJ2-1; 7 positions match TRBD2. V was pared by 2 bases and J by 7 bases, with 8 bases of the junction left unmatched. Germline assignment: CDR1 SQVTM and CDR2 ANQGSEA. The CDR3 spans 14 residues. CDR3 DNA: TGCAGCGTTGAAAGAGGCGGGAGTGGGAATGAGCAGTTCTTC. Its protein is CSVERGGSGNEQFF.

This clonotype was observed a single time. V gene TRBV11-2 combines with J gene TRBJ2-3; TRBD2 matches 10 bases. The CDR3 runs to 15 residues. The germline V gene encodes CDR1 SGHAT and CDR2 FQNNGV. J gave up 4 bases and V 2 bases, and 3 bases lay outside the gene matches. CDR3 DNA sequence: TGTGCCAGCAGCTTATCTAGCGGGAGTCCAGATACGCAGTATTTT. Protein sequence: CASSLSSGSPDTQYF.

This clonotype was detected a few times. The V call is TRBV29-1, the J call TRBJ2-1; D call uncertain. Germline V gives CDR1 SQVTM, CDR2 ANQGSEA. The CDR3 is 11 amino acids. The CDR3 loop is CRHCLGSEQFF. The DNA of the CDR3 is TGCAGGCACTGCTTGGGCAGTGAGCAGTTCTTC.

The chain employs TRBV9 and TRBJ1-2, with no clear D. This CDR3 contains 20 residues. Trimming stripped 4 bases from V and 0 bases from J, with 28 bases between. Germline CDR1 is SGDLS and CDR2 is YYNGEE. CDR3 in amino acids: CASSPFEAIPASSTNYGYTF. CDR3 sequence (DNA): TGTGCCAGCAGCCCTTTTGAAGCTATCCCGGCCTCAAGTACTAACTATGGCTACACCTTC. The full variable domain, with the rest looked up from reference TRBV9 and TRBJ1-2, is DSGVTQTPKHLITATGQRVTLRCSPRSGDLSVYWYQQSLDQGLQFLIQYYNGEERAKGNILERFSAQQFPDLHSELNLSSLELGDSALYFCASSPFEAIPASSTNYGYTFGSGTRLTVV.

The gene calls are TRBV21-1 and TRBJ1-5; the D call TRBD1 from the table was never checked on the DNA. TRBV21-1 is reported as a pseudogene. This CDR3 comprises 17 residues. The CDR3, as DNA: TGTGCCAGCAGCCCAAAGATGGGGGCTACGGGCAATCAGCCCCAGCATTTT. It is translated as CASSPKMGATGNQPQHF.

This chain joins TRBV27 and TRBJ2-4; unclear D gene. Trimming took off 2 bases at V and 3 bases at J, with 5 bases between the two ends. The germline CDR1 and CDR2 sequences are MNHEY and SMNVEV (reference sequence). The CDR3 extends over 13 amino acids. The CDR3 region is CASSLDHKNIQYF. The DNA of the CDR3 is TGTGCCAGCAGTTTAGACCACAAAAACATTCAGTACTTC.

V is TRBV7-9 and J is TRBJ2-4, with D uncertain. The end of the DNA fits TRBJ2-7 better, so the J call may be wrong. This CDR3 is 12 amino acids long. Germline V gene lookup returns CDR1 SEHNR and CDR2 FQNEAQ (reference sequence). The CDR3 spells CASSDWSYEQYF. CDR3 coding DNA: TGTGCCAGCAGCGATTGGTCCTACGAGCAGTACTTC.

In this sample, this clonotype turned up a few times. The V call is TRBV10-2, the J call TRBJ2-5; TRBD1 agrees at 9 bases. Germline assignment: CDR1 WSHSY and CDR2 SAAADI. The CDR3 runs to 15 residues. V gave up 3 bases and J gave up 5 bases; unmatched junction bases: 7. The CDR3 sequence: CASSERDREEETQYF. The CDR3 DNA reads as TGCGCCAGCAGTGAAAGGGACAGGGAGGAGGAGACCCAGTACTTC.

This clonotype came up a few times. The J gene is TRBJ1-2, the V gene TRBV12-3 or TRBV12-4; TRBD1 matches at 9 bases. V shed 6 bases, J shed 0 bases, and the junction held 5 bases outside the gene matches. The CDR3 has 15 residues. The CDR3 nucleotides are TGTGCCAGCAGGAGACAGGGGGTTTCTAACTATGGCTACACCTTC. The encoded protein is CASRRQGVSNYGYTF.

The chain joins TRBV18 to TRBJ2-7; D not certain. The V end was cut by 3 bases, the J end by 7 bases, with 10 bases between. This CDR3 spans 12 amino acids. From germline, CDR1 is KGHSH and CDR2 LQKENI. The CDR3 DNA reads TGTGCCAGCTCACCCACGGACGGTGAGCAGTACTTC. This codes for CASSPTDGEQYF.

This chain links TRBV6-5 with TRBJ2-5, with 7 bases fitting TRBD2. The CDR3 spans 15 residues. Germline V lookup: CDR1 MNHEY, CDR2 SVGAGI. The J segment lost 1 base and the V segment lost 2 bases, leaving 4 bases of the junction unmatched. DNA for the CDR3: TGTGCCAGCAGTTACGGGGGAGGGAGCCAAGAGACCCAGTACTTC. It translates to CASSYGGGSQETQYF.

CDR3 amino acids: CASSQDGWGEQYF. CDR3 DNA sequence: TGCGCCAGCAGCCAAGATGGGTGGGGCGAGCAGTACTTC. The V gene is TRBV4-1, the J gene TRBJ2-7; D not resolved. Germline CDR1 is MGHRA and CDR2 is YSYEKL. The V end lost 0 bases, the J end lost 6 bases, and 9 bases lay between the germline ends. The CDR3 covers 13 residues.

The J gene is TRBJ2-4, the V gene TRBV12-3 or TRBV12-4; 11 bases match TRBD2. V dropped 6 bases and J dropped 8; count of bases not matched to a gene: 6. The CDR3 has 14 amino acids. CDR3 amino acids: CASSFSGRADIQYF. The CDR3 DNA follows: TGTGCCAGCAGCTTTAGCGGGAGGGCGGACATTCAGTACTTC.

The genes are TRBV20-1 and TRBJ2-1; tentatively, D is TRBD2 (6 bases). The CDR3 contains 17 residues. The V and J ends lost 3 bases and 8 bases respectively, with 26 bases between them. Per germline, CDR1 DFQATT and CDR2 SNEGSKA (reference sequence). CDR3 loop: CSASSLLAGTKVHEQFF. In DNA form, the CDR3 reads TGCAGTGCTAGTTCTCTTCTGGCGGGAACTAAGGTCCATGAGCAGTTCTTC.

Notes on this clonotype: At one end the junction does not follow the germline gene, possibly because of a read error. The chain links TRBV3-1 to TRBJ2-7; D uncertain. Looked up from germline, CDR1 is LGHDT and CDR2 is YNNKEL (reference sequence). This CDR3 has 15 amino acids. The CDR3 bases are TGTGCCAGCAGCCGGGAACCGATGAGCTCCTATGAGCAGTACTTC. Encoded protein: CASSREPMSSYEQYF.

The CDR3 sequence is CASGDQWSTGELFF. The CDR3 nucleotides read TGTGCCAGCGGCGACCAGTGGTCGACCGGGGAGCTGTTTTTT. The gene calls are TRBV7-9 and TRBJ2-2; D not resolved. Trimming removed 8 bases at V and 5 bases at J, with 15 bases between. The CDR3 has 14 amino acids. CDR1 SEHNR and CDR2 FQNEAQ come from the germline V gene (reference sequence).

The chain uses TRBV9 and TRBJ1-4; 7 bases are shared with TRBD1. V lost 4 bases to trimming and J lost 2 bases; unmatched junction nucleotides: 5. Germline V lookup: CDR1 SGDLS, CDR2 YYNGEE. The CDR3 is made up of 15 amino acids. CDR3 nucleotides: TGTGCCAGCAGCCCCTCGACAGGGACTAATGAAAAACTGTTTTTT. Translation gives CASSPSTGTNEKLFF.